The 16 T cell receptor beta chains reported below all come from one sample, sequenced in a study of blood T cell repertoires in COVID-19. Clones were read by immunoSEQ multiplex PCR, and TCRdb kept only the in-frame ones, dropping some. The sample gives some 70,000 clones, 80% to 90% of which show up once; 8.2% is in the top ten. Input material: peripheral blood. The receptors were sampled from a man in his forties or fifties with active COVID-19.

The chain employs TRBV12-3 or TRBV12-4 and TRBJ1-2; TRBD1 is a possible D gene (5 bases). Trimming removed 6 bases from V and 7 bases from J, with 15 bases in between. The CDR3 has 13 amino acids. In DNA form, the CDR3 reads TGTGCCAGCAGGGTGACGTCGACAGTTGGCTACACCTTC. Residues: CASRVTSTVGYTF.

This chain joins TRBV2 and TRBJ2-7; a weak D match, TRBD1 (6 bases). Per the germline V gene, CDR1 is SNHLY and CDR2 is FYNNEI. The germline V and J ends were trimmed by 7 bases and 0 bases, with 16 bases remaining between them. This CDR3 has 15 residues. The CDR3 region is CASKNLRDTSYEQYF. CDR3 DNA: TGTGCCAGCAAAAACCTTCGGGACACCTCCTACGAGCAGTACTTC.

The chain uses TRBV18 and TRBJ2-5; D may be TRBD1 (5 bases). Germline CDR1 KGHSH, CDR2 LQKENI. The V end was cut by 4 bases, the J end by 1 base, with 10 bases between. This CDR3 is built from 14 residues. CDR3 bases: TGTGCCAGCTCACTTCTACAGGCCCAAGAGACCCAGTACTTC. Residues: CASSLLQAQETQYF.

This clone is a singleton in its sample. This chain uses TRBV24-1 with TRBJ2-4; TRBD1 agrees at 8 bases. Germline values: CDR1 KGHDR, CDR2 SFDVKD. With 4 bases clipped from V and 6 bases from J, the junction kept 4 bases outside the gene matches. This CDR3 has 14 amino acids. The CDR3 sequence is CATSDPGQGNIQYF. CDR3 in DNA: TGTGCCACCAGTGACCCTGGACAGGGAAACATTCAGTACTTC.

The chain combines TRBV4-1 with TRBJ2-7, with D uncertain. This CDR3 is built from 16 residues. Germline V lookup: CDR1 MGHRA, CDR2 YSYEKL. Trimming took 1 base from V and 2 from J, leaving 15 bases between them. CDR3 sequence: CASSQAQAVQAYEQYF. DNA for the CDR3: TGCGCCAGCAGCCAAGCTCAGGCCGTGCAAGCCTACGAGCAGTACTTC.

The chain uses TRBV7-3 and TRBJ1-4, with unresolved D. V was cut by 1 base and J by 7 bases, with 16 bases left in between. CDR1 is SGHTA and CDR2 is FQGTGA in the germline V gene. This CDR3 region has 16 residues. The CDR3 sequence: CASSLISGNLIEKLFF. The CDR3 DNA is TGTGCCAGCAGCTTAATTTCGGGGAACCTAATTGAAAAACTGTTTTTT. Complete variable domain (other parts from reference TRBV7-3 and TRBJ1-4): GAGVSQTPSNKVTEKGKYVELRCDPISGHTALYWYRQSLGQGPEFLIYFQGTGAADDSGLPNDRFFAVRPEGSVSTLKIQRTERGDSAVYLCASSLISGNLIEKLFFGSGTQLSVL.

The V call is TRBV7-3, the J call TRBJ2-1; 8 positions match TRBD2. The CDR3 covers 15 residues. The junction had 2 bases not matched to a gene; V was cut back by 1 base and J by 3 bases. Germline-derived CDR1 and CDR2 are SGHTA and FQGTGA. CDR3 in amino acids: CASSLNAGGYNEQFF. Here the CDR3 DNA reads TGTGCCAGCAGCTTAAACGCGGGGGGCTACAATGAGCAGTTCTTC.

The V and J genes are TRBV5-1 and TRBJ1-5; possible D gene TRBD1, 6 bases. Deletions cut 5 bases from V and 2 bases from J, with 20 bases between. The germline V gene encodes CDR1 SGHRS and CDR2 YFSETQ. This CDR3 spans 17 amino acids. The CDR3 sequence is CASRQSPQGEGNQPQHF. The CDR3, as DNA: TGCGCCAGCAGGCAATCCCCACAGGGAGAAGGCAATCAGCCCCAGCATTTT. Based on the CDR3 plus reference TRBV5-1 and TRBJ1-5, the full variable domain is KAGVTQTPRYLIKTRGQQVTLSCSPISGHRSVSWYQQTPGQGLQFLFEYFSETQRNKGNFPGRFSGRQFSNSRSEMNVSTLELGDSALYLCASRQSPQGEGNQPQHFGDGTRLSIL.

V usage is TRBV11-2 and J usage is TRBJ2-1; 10 nucleotides line up with TRBD2. V gave up 3 bases and J gave up 5 bases; unmatched junction bases: 7. The CDR3 extends over 16 amino acids. Germline V gives CDR1 SGHAT, CDR2 FQNNGV. CDR3 bases: TGTGCCAGCAGCTTTTATCGGACTAGCGGCAACAATGAGCAGTTCTTC. Protein sequence: CASSFYRTSGNNEQFF.

This sequence joins TRBV7-3 and TRBJ2-1, with 7 bases matching TRBD1. In germline, CDR1 is SGHTA, CDR2 FQGTGA. CDR3 length: 18 residues. V lost 3 bases, J lost 2 bases, and 13 bases stayed unmatched. This chain's CDR3 is CASSLMAPGTGAYNEQFF. CDR3 coding DNA: TGTGCCAGCAGCTTGATGGCCCCGGGCACAGGGGCCTACAATGAGCAGTTCTTC.

The chain uses TRBV7-9 and TRBJ2-3, with 13 bases aligning to TRBD2. The CDR3 consists of 19 residues. Germline trimming cut 4 bases from V and 1 base from J; bases unmatched to any gene: 11. Germline CDR1 SEHNR, CDR2 FQNEAQ (reference sequence). The chain's CDR3 is CASSSPGTSGDKRTDTQYF. CDR3 DNA sequence: TGTGCCAGCAGCTCTCCCGGGACTAGCGGGGACAAGCGCACAGATACGCAGTATTTT.

The V call is TRBV4-1, the J call TRBJ2-2; no clear D gene. This CDR3 contains 15 residues. V was shortened by 1 base and J by 6 bases, with 12 bases between the two germline ends. Germline CDR1 and CDR2: MGHRA and YSYEKL. CDR3 DNA sequence: TGCGCCAGCAGCCAAGTCCGCCCCTATCCCGGGGAGCTGTTTTTT. Protein: CASSQVRPYPGELFF.

V is TRBV10-3 and J is TRBJ1-2; D might be TRBD1 (6 bases). The V gene's germline CDR1 is ENHRY and CDR2 SYGVKD. The CDR3 is 13 amino acids. The V and J ends lost 0 bases and 8 bases respectively, with 10 bases between them. CDR3 DNA sequence: TGTGCCATCAGTGAGTCGGGGGCAAAAGGCTACACCTTC. This gives the protein CAISESGAKGYTF.

V gene TRBV18 combines with J gene TRBJ2-1, with D possibly being TRBD2 (7 bases). The length of the CDR3 is 19 residues. The V end lost 2 bases, the J end lost 7 bases, and 27 bases lay between the germline ends. Per germline, CDR1 KGHSH and CDR2 LQKENI. This CDR3 reads CASSPEGPVWGGLGNEQFF. The CDR3 DNA is TGTGCCAGCTCACCAGAGGGCCCAGTCTGGGGGGGCTTAGGGAATGAGCAGTTCTTC.

The J gene is TRBJ1-2, the V gene TRBV10-3; 10 nucleotides match TRBD1. The V gene end was trimmed by 6 bases and the J gene end by 6 bases; junction bases not matched to a gene: 7. CDR3 length equals 14 residues. The germline CDR1 and CDR2 sequences are ENHRY and SYGVKD. The CDR3 sequence is CAIRGGQGVDGYTF. CDR3 DNA sequence: TGTGCCATCAGGGGAGGACAGGGGGTTGATGGCTACACCTTC.

CDR3 in amino acids: CASSFLEGIGTQYF. The CDR3, as DNA: TGTGCCAGCAGCTTCTTAGAGGGAATTGGGACCCAGTACTTC. The chain links TRBV7-9 to TRBJ2-5; D may be TRBD2 (5 bases). V was clipped by 3 bases and J by 7 bases, with 15 bases between them. The germline CDR1 and CDR2 sequences are SEHNR and FQNEAQ (reference sequence). This CDR3 contains 14 residues.